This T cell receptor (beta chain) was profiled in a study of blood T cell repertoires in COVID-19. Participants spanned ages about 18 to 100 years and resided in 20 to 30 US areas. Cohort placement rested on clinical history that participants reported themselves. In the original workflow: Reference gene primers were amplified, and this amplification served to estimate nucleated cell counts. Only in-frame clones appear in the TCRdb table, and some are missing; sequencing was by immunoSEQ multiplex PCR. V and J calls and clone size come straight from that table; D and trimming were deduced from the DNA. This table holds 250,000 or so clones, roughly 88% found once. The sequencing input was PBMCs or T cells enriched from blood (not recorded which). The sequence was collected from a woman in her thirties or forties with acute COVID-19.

The CDR3 DNA reads as TGTGCCAGCAGCTTGGGAGGGCTAGGGGAAAAACTGTTTTTT. It specifies CASSLGGLGEKLFF. The V gene is TRBV5-4, the J gene TRBJ1-4, with D uncertain. Trimming pared 0 bases from V and 8 bases from J, leaving 11 bases between. Germline assignment: CDR1 SGHNT and CDR2 YYREEE (reference sequence). CDR3 length equals 14 residues. The whole variable domain, filled in from reference TRBV5-4 and TRBJ1-4, reads ETGVTQSPTHLIKTRGQQVTLRCSSQSGHNTVSWYQQALGQGPQFIFQYYREEENGRGNFPPRFSGLQFPNYSSELNVNALELDDSALYLCASSLGGLGEKLFFGSGTQLSVL.